The 22 T cell receptor beta chains given below trace back to one sample, sequenced in a study of blood T cell repertoires in COVID-19. The repertoire was sequenced with immunoSEQ multiplex PCR; TCRdb's copy has only in-frame clones and lacks some. This sample has around 180,000 clones; 80% occur once, and the top ten carry 6.5% to 8%. Sequenced: peripheral blood. The source of these receptors is a man in his 70s with active or convalescent COVID-19.

The rearrangement links TRBV30 to TRBJ1-5; TRBD1 matches at 9 bases. This CDR3 has 16 residues. CDR1 and CDR2 from the germline V gene are GTSNPN and SVGIG (reference sequence). V lost 4 bases and J lost 0; bases outside the gene matches: 7. The CDR3 nucleotides read TGTGCCTGGACCGAACAGGGGGCGTTTAGCAATCAGCCCCAGCATTTT. Translated: CAWTEQGAFSNQPQHF.

The DNA for the CDR3 is TGTGCCACAACATTGGCAGGGCGCAGCAACACTGAAGCTTTCTTT. Its protein is CATTLAGRSNTEAFF. The J gene is TRBJ1-1, the V gene TRBV19; possible D gene TRBD1, 5 bases. Germline V gene lookup returns CDR1 LNHDA and CDR2 SQIVND (reference sequence). Trimming removed 10 bases from V and 2 bases from J, with 20 bases in between. This CDR3 has 15 residues.

This chain uses TRBV6-5 with TRBJ1-4; a weak D match, TRBD1 (6 bases). V was clipped by 3 bases and J by 8 bases, with 13 bases between them. Per the germline V gene, CDR1 is MNHEY and CDR2 is SVGAGI. CDR3 size: 14 residues. The CDR3 DNA is TGTGCCAGCAGTTATGAAGGGGGGGAGGAAAAACTGTTTTTT. Residues: CASSYEGGEEKLFF.

The genes are TRBV2 and TRBJ2-6, with 8 bases identical to TRBD1. J lost 6 bases, V lost 6 bases, and 4 bases had no gene match. The CDR3 consists of 14 residues. Per the germline V gene, CDR1 is SNHLY and CDR2 is FYNNEI. In nucleotides, the CDR3 is TGTGCCAGCAGCTACAGGGGGGAGGCCAACGTCCTGACTTTC. This translates into CASSYRGEANVLTF.

The count of this clone is one. V usage is TRBV5-4 and J usage is TRBJ2-2; the match to TRBD2 covers 7 bases. Looked up from germline, CDR1 is SGHNT and CDR2 is YYREEE (reference sequence). V was clipped by 4 bases and J by 6 bases; unmatched bases: 6. The CDR3 consists of 14 residues. The CDR3 sequence: CASSRGVLAGELFF. The CDR3, as DNA: TGTGCCAGCAGCCGGGGGGTGCTAGCCGGGGAGCTGTTTTTT.

This clone has a handful of counts. The V call is TRBV5-1, the J call TRBJ2-2; D is perhaps TRBD2 (6 bases). The CDR3 is 15 amino acids. The V and J ends lost 0 bases and 6 bases respectively, with 12 bases between them. Germline CDR1 and CDR2: SGHRS and YFSETQ. CDR3 amino acids: CASSLVGRGAGELFF. CDR3 nucleotides: TGCGCCAGCAGCTTGGTCGGGAGAGGCGCCGGGGAGCTGTTTTTT.

The rearrangement joins TRBV2 to TRBJ2-7, with D possibly matching TRBD1 (5 bases). CDR3 size: 14 residues. Between the trimmed V and J ends, which lost 3 bases and 0 bases, there was a span of 9 bases. The germline V gene encodes CDR1 SNHLY and CDR2 FYNNEI. The CDR3 nucleotides read TGTGCCAGCAGTGAGACGGACAACTCCTACGAGCAGTACTTC. Translated, it gives CASSETDNSYEQYF.

V is TRBV7-9 and J is TRBJ1-2; 8 nucleotides agree with TRBD1. The V gene's germline CDR1 is SEHNR and CDR2 FQNEAQ (reference sequence). The junction had 7 bases not matched to a gene; V was cut back by 5 bases and J by 2 bases. The CDR3 is made up of 15 amino acids. The CDR3 loop reads CASSPRTGNNYGYTF. The CDR3 DNA sequence: TGTGCCAGCAGCCCCCGGACAGGGAACAACTATGGCTACACCTTC.

The chain is built from TRBV5-4 and TRBJ2-2; no clear D. Germline CDR1 and CDR2: SGHNT and YYREEE (reference sequence). Trimming removed 4 bases at V and 0 bases at J, with 13 bases between. The CDR3 is made up of 16 amino acids. The CDR3 bases are TGTGCCAGCAGCCTATCTATCCACGCGAACACCGGGGAGCTGTTTTTT. This gives the protein CASSLSIHANTGELFF.

The V and J genes are TRBV19 and TRBJ1-6; no definite D call. The CDR3 consists of 15 residues. V was clipped by 4 bases and J by 10 bases, with 17 bases between them. Germline V gives CDR1 LNHDA, CDR2 SQIVND (reference sequence). In DNA form, the CDR3 reads TGTGCCAGTAGTACCTGGACGGGGATCAGCTCACCCCTCCACTTT. Translating it yields CASSTWTGISSPLHF.

The chain couples TRBV12-3 or TRBV12-4 to TRBJ2-1; 7 bases fit TRBD1. The CDR3 runs to 12 residues. V lost 6 bases to trimming and J lost 7 bases; unmatched junction nucleotides: 3. This chain's CDR3 is CASRKTGNEQFF. The CDR3 DNA reads TGTGCCAGCAGGAAGACAGGGAATGAGCAGTTCTTC.

The V gene is TRBV6-2 or TRBV6-3, the J gene TRBJ1-2; TRBD1 is a possible D gene (5 bases). There are 14 residues in the CDR3. The germline V gene encodes CDR1 MNHEY and CDR2 SVGEGT. Trimming took off 4 bases at V and 8 bases at J, with 17 bases between the two ends. As DNA, the CDR3 is TGTGCCAGCAGTTCCCCCCCGGGGGTTTACGGCTACACCTTC. Translation gives CASSSPPGVYGYTF.

This chain links TRBV28 with TRBJ1-2; the match to TRBD1 covers 9 bases. V shed 7 bases and J 8 bases; nucleotides not matched to a gene: 11. The CDR3 loop spans 14 amino acids. Germline V gives CDR1 MDHEN, CDR2 SYDVKM. Written as DNA, the CDR3 is TGTGCCAGCACCCCCGCCGGACAGGGGTCGGGCTACACCTTC. Encoded protein: CASTPAGQGSGYTF.

The chain is built from TRBV19 and TRBJ2-5, with D possibly TRBD1 on 6 matching bases. CDR3 length: 13 residues. Germline V CDR1 and CDR2: LNHDA, SQIVND (reference sequence). The V and J ends lost 4 bases and 3 bases respectively, with 9 bases between them. CDR3 amino acids: CASSRWTEETQYF. The CDR3 coding sequence is TGTGCCAGTAGTAGGTGGACAGAAGAGACCCAGTACTTC.

The rearrangement joins TRBV7-9 to TRBJ1-4; no clear D gene. Germline-derived CDR1 and CDR2 are SEHNR and FQNEAQ (reference sequence). The CDR3 is 15 amino acids. V dropped 4 bases and J dropped 6 bases, with 15 bases sitting between them. CDR3 protein: CASSSPVRSYEKLFF. The DNA for the CDR3 is TGTGCCAGCAGCTCTCCAGTGCGGTCGTATGAAAAACTGTTTTTT.

The V call is TRBV5-1, the J call TRBJ2-3, with D tentatively TRBD2 (5 bases). Germline CDR1 and CDR2: SGHRS and YFSETQ. The CDR3 is 16 amino acids. Trimming took 2 bases from V and 3 from J, leaving 16 bases between them. As DNA, the CDR3 is TGCGCCAGCAGCTTCGGACCGCCGAGAGGGACAGATACGCAGTATTTT. This codes for CASSFGPPRGTDTQYF.

The sample holds one count of this clone. The rearrangement uses TRBV27 and TRBJ2-3; a possible D gene is TRBD1 (5 bases). Trimming removed 2 bases at V and 6 bases at J, with 12 bases between. Germline assignment: CDR1 MNHEY and CDR2 SMNVEV (reference sequence). There are 14 residues in the CDR3. In DNA, the CDR3 is TGTGCCAGCAGTTTAATGGGGCGCGGTGATACGCAGTATTTT. Amino acid sequence: CASSLMGRGDTQYF.

The chain is built from TRBV18 and TRBJ2-2, with D hard to call. V was pared by 6 bases and J by 8 bases, with 22 bases between. Germline CDR1 is KGHSH and CDR2 is LQKENI. This CDR3 comprises 16 residues. Here the CDR3 reads CASSWQRPTVEGELFF. The DNA for the CDR3 is TGTGCCAGCTCTTGGCAAAGACCGACCGTGGAGGGGGAGCTGTTTTTT.

The chain is built from TRBV30 and TRBJ2-7; TRBD2 is a possible D gene (6 bases). The CDR3 spans 14 residues. With 2 bases removed from V and 2 bases from J, the gap between germline ends came to 13 bases. CDR1 GTSNPN and CDR2 SVGIG come from the germline V gene (reference sequence). The CDR3 coding sequence is TGTGCCTGGAGTCGTGGGGCGGGGACCTACGAGCAGTACTTC. It codes for CAWSRGAGTYEQYF. The whole variable domain, remainder taken from reference TRBV30 and TRBJ2-7, is SQTIHQWPATLVQPVGSPLSLECTVEGTSNPNLYWYRQAAGRGLQLLFYSVGIGQISSEVPQNLSASRPQDRQFILSSKKLLLSDSGFYLCAWSRGAGTYEQYFGPGTRLTVT.

The rearrangement uses TRBV12-3 or TRBV12-4 and TRBJ1-1; D is unclear. There are 13 residues in the CDR3. The germline V and J ends were trimmed by 3 bases and 10 bases, with 15 bases remaining between them. The CDR3 spells CASSFLDFAGAFF. CDR3 in DNA: TGTGCCAGCAGTTTTTTGGACTTTGCGGGAGCTTTCTTT.

V is TRBV7-2 and J is TRBJ2-7; TRBD2 aligns across 7 bases. The CDR3 totals 15 residues. V lost 0 bases to trimming and J lost 0 bases; unmatched junction nucleotides: 2. CDR1 is SGHTA, CDR2 FQGNSA, per germline. The CDR3 reads CASSLAGGSSYEQYF. The DNA of the CDR3 is TGTGCCAGCAGCTTAGCGGGGGGGAGCTCCTACGAGCAGTACTTC. The full variable domain, in which reference TRBV7-2 and TRBJ2-7 provide the parts outside the CDR3, is GAGVSQSPSNKVTEKGKDVELRCDPISGHTALYWYRQSLGQGLEFLIYFQGNSAPDKSGLPSDRFSAERTGGSVSTLTIQRTQQEDSAVYLCASSLAGGSSYEQYFGPGTRLTVT.

This rearrangement joins TRBV30 to TRBJ2-2; no clear D. The length of the CDR3 is 12 residues. The V gene lost 2 bases and the J gene lost 6 bases, with 7 bases spanning the gap. Looked up from germline, CDR1 is GTSNPN and CDR2 is SVGIG (reference sequence). This CDR3 is CAWSLGAGELFF. CDR3 DNA sequence: TGTGCCTGGAGTCTAGGCGCCGGGGAGCTGTTTTTT. Full variable domain (missing parts from reference TRBV30 and TRBJ2-2): SQTIHQWPATLVQPVGSPLSLECTVEGTSNPNLYWYRQAAGRGLQLLFYSVGIGQISSEVPQNLSASRPQDRQFILSSKKLLLSDSGFYLCAWSLGAGELFFGEGSRLTVL.